This T cell receptor (beta chain) was recorded in a study of cytomegalovirus exposure and HLA in healthy donors. Findings and limits, study-wide: Among TCR beta chains of equal frequency, HLA-associated ones were more clonally expanded in a later analysis.

Primers included in the PCR were 60 Vbeta and 13 Jbeta primers. Source study methods: About 88 million unique TCR beta chains, about 11 million of them shared, were counted by a later analysis. Generated by immunoSEQ multiplex PCR, the TCRdb table keeps only in-frame clones and is missing some. The D gene and trimming were derived from the DNA, and the V and J assignments and clone size from that table. The table lists over 95,000 clones, 65% to 80% of them singletons, with about a tenth in the top ten. Worth noting for this clone: The antigen is unknown.

The germline gives CDR1 MNHEY, CDR2 SVGAGI. The CDR3 runs 14 residues. V shed 6 bases, J shed 4 bases, and the junction held 9 bases outside the gene matches. The chain carries TRBV6-5 and TRBJ2-7, with TRBD1 matching 7 bases. Sequencing was carried out using PBMCs. The sequence came from a man aged 35 to 55 in good health and CMV-seropositive. In nucleotides, the CDR3 is TGTGCCAGCAGACCAAGGGACAGATGGTACGAGCAGTACTTC. Translated, it gives CASRPRDRWYEQYF.